This T cell receptor beta chain comes out of a study of control samples from healthy donors and cancer patients. Assay used: immunoSEQ multiplex PCR; TCRdb lists only in-frame clones, some missing. The sample yields about 130,000 clones, about 95% seen once. The source of this sequence is a young man in good health. Source material: blood.

DNA of the CDR3: TGTGCCAGCAGTGAATTACGAGGACAGGGTAGGACTGAAGCTTTCTTT. This sequence encodes CASSELRGQGRTEAFF. This chain connects TRBV2 to TRBJ1-1; 8 bases fit TRBD1. Germline CDR1 and CDR2: SNHLY and FYNNEI. V lost 2 bases to trimming and J lost 5 bases; unmatched junction nucleotides: 10. The CDR3 sequence is 16 residues long.